This entry describes one T cell receptor beta chain. These data originate in a study of blood T cell repertoires in COVID-19. The CDR3 contains 15 residues. Trimming removed 4 bases at V and 5 bases at J, with 17 bases between. The germline V gene has CDR1 SGHTA and CDR2 FQGNSA. Sequenced by immunoSEQ multiplex PCR; TCRdb stores in-frame clones only, minus some. The data contain some 200,000 clones, 86% of them singletons. This receptor was taken from a woman aged 60-70 years with COVID-19, enrolled during active disease. V gene TRBV7-2 combines with J gene TRBJ1-1, with a weak D call TRBD1 (6 bases). Sequenced material: peripheral blood. CDR3 sequence reads: CASSSDSKRGTEAFF. Written as DNA, the CDR3 is TGTGCCAGCAGCTCGGACAGTAAACGAGGGACTGAAGCTTTCTTT.